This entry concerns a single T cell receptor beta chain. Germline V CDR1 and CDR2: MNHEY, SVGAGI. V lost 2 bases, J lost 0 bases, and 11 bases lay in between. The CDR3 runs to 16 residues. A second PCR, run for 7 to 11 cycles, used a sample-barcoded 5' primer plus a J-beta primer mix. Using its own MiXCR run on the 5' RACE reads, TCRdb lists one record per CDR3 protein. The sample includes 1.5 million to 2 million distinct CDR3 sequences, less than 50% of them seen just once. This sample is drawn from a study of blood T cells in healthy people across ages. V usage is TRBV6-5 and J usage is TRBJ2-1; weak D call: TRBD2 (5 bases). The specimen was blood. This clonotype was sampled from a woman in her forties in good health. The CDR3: CASSYTPGSSYNEQFF. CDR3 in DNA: TGTGCCAGCAGTTACACCCCGGGAAGCTCCTACAATGAGCAGTTCTTC.